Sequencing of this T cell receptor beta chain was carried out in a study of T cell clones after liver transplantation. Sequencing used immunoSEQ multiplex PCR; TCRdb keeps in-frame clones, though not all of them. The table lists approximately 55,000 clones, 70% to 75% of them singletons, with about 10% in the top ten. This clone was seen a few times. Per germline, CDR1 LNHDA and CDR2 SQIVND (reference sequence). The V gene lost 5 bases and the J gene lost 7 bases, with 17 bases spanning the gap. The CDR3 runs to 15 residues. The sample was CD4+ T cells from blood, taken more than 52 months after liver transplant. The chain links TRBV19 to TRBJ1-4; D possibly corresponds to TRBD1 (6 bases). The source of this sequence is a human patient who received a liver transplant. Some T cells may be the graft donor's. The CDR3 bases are TGTGCCAGTAGTGCCAATAGGGGGGCAGGTGAAAAACTGTTTTTT. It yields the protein CASSANRGAGEKLFF.